This T cell receptor (beta chain) was found in a study of T cells in localized non-small cell lung cancer. Study results and caveats: Because sequencing included only one region (of the tumor), heterogeneity remains possible.

Using immunoSEQ multiplex PCR, the repertoire was profiled, and TCRdb retains in-frame clones only, with some absent. The sample shows 50,000 or so clones, about four fifths of them seen only once. On this clone: The antigen remains undetermined.

The CDR3 extends over 14 amino acids. V lost 5 bases to trimming and J lost 1 base, with 12 bases between them. Germline V gene data show CDR1 as MNHEY and CDR2 as SVGAGI. The sequencing here drew on peripheral blood, taken before any cancer treatment. The TCR sequence derives from an older female donor with stage II squamous cell lung carcinoma. The chain couples TRBV6-5 to TRBJ2-7; D not resolved. CDR3 nucleotide sequence: TGTGCCAGCAGTCACCGGTGGGGATCCTACGAGCAGTACTTC. Its protein product is CASSHRWGSYEQYF.